One and the same sample provided the 26 T cell receptor beta chains below, sequenced in a study of T cell repertoires in cytomegalovirus infection (dated by TCRdb to the late 2010s). TCRdb records Illumina HiSeq 1500 as the sequencer. Starting from the raw public reads, TCRdb applied fastp trimming at Q25, assembled clones with MiXCR and retained in-frame beta chains. Rows with a matching CDR3 protein are joined into one entry that keeps the most common DNA and genes. This sample holds fewer than 550,000 distinct CDR3 sequences; 15% to 20% were observed only once. The ten top clones hold approximately 24% of the sample. What was sequenced was CD8+ T cells from PBMCs. The receptors stem from a human donor in good health (CMV status not recorded). Some clones in this sample may be carry-over from other donors' samples.

This clonotype has more than one count but fewer than ten. The gene calls are TRBV6-4 and TRBJ1-1; D gene ambiguous. Trimming took off 2 bases at V and 1 base at J, with 5 bases between the two ends. CDR1 is MRHNA and CDR2 is SNTAGT in the germline V gene. This CDR3 is built from 13 residues. This chain's CDR3 is CASSDNANTEAFF. The CDR3 coding sequence is TGTGCCAGCAGTGACAATGCGAACACTGAAGCTTTCTTT.

The chain has TRBV6-2 or TRBV6-3 and TRBJ1-2; TRBD1 might be the D (5 bases). The CDR3 contains 16 residues. Germline V CDR1 and CDR2: MNHEY, SVGEGT. V was pared by 5 bases and J by 2 bases, with 18 bases between. Here the CDR3 reads CASSIPLGDGNYGYTF. Written as DNA, the CDR3 is TGTGCCAGCAGTATTCCGCTGGGGGACGGGAACTATGGCTACACCTTC.

The chain is built from TRBV5-6 and TRBJ1-2, with 9 positions matching TRBD1. Germline V gene lookup returns CDR1 SGHDT and CDR2 YYEEEE. This CDR3 has 19 amino acids. V gave up 0 bases and J gave up 0 bases; unmatched junction bases: 12. CDR3 in DNA: TGTGCCAGCAGCTTGGAGGCGGGACAGGGTTGGAAAGCTAACTATGGCTACACCTTC. Its translation: CASSLEAGQGWKANYGYTF.

Many counts were recorded for this clonotype. V gene TRBV12-3 or TRBV12-4 combines with J gene TRBJ2-1; 11 bases map to TRBD2. This CDR3 comprises 14 residues. Germline trimming cut 5 bases from V and 10 bases from J; bases unmatched to any gene: 7. The CDR3 DNA is TGTGCCAGCAGTAACCCTAGCGGGAGGTGGGAGCAGTTCTTC. It codes for CASSNPSGRWEQFF.

A few counts support this clonotype. The chain carries TRBV27 and TRBJ1-1; tentatively, D is TRBD1 (6 bases). The CDR3 contains 14 residues. Per germline, CDR1 MNHEY and CDR2 SMNVEV (reference sequence). Trimming took off 5 bases at V and 0 bases at J, with 10 bases between the two ends. In nucleotides, the CDR3 is TGTGCCAGCAGTACGAGACAGGTGAACACTGAAGCTTTCTTT. Protein sequence: CASSTRQVNTEAFF.

V usage is TRBV5-1 and J usage is TRBJ2-7, with TRBD2 as a possible D gene (5 bases). The V gene lost 1 base and the J gene lost 7 bases, with 21 bases spanning the gap. This CDR3 has 16 residues. Germline V gene lookup returns CDR1 SGHRS and CDR2 YFSETQ. The CDR3 bases are TGCGCCAGCAGCTTGAACGGCAGCCCAGGAAGCGGAGAGCAGTACTTC. Amino acids: CASSLNGSPGSGEQYF.

The chain joins TRBV10-3 to TRBJ2-7; possibly TRBD2 for D (7 bases). The CDR3 consists of 14 residues. V dropped 3 bases and J dropped 6 bases, with 15 bases sitting between them. Germline V gene lookup returns CDR1 ENHRY and CDR2 SYGVKD. CDR3 nucleotides: TGTGCCATCAGTGAAGGGGGGGGGGGGCGCGAGCAGTACTTC. Translation: CAISEGGGGREQYF.

This clonotype was counted only a few times. V and J are TRBV7-6 and TRBJ2-2; tentatively, D is TRBD2 (6 bases). Germline CDR1 reads SGHVS; CDR2 reads FNYEAQ. Trimming stripped 3 bases from V and 10 bases from J, with 12 bases between. CDR3 length: 13 amino acids. CDR3 region: CASSFSGTQELFF. Here the CDR3 DNA reads TGTGCCAGCAGCTTCTCAGGGACTCAGGAGCTGTTTTTT.

This clonotype has a count of ten or more. The V call is TRBV14, the J call TRBJ2-7, with 8 bases fitting TRBD1. Unmatched junction bases numbered 2, after V lost 4 bases and J lost 3 bases. The CDR3 sequence is 13 residues long. Germline V gives CDR1 SGHDN, CDR2 FVKESK. The CDR3, as DNA: TGTGCCAGCAGCCGGGACAGGCACTACGAGCAGTACTTC. Residues: CASSRDRHYEQYF.

This clonotype was recorded at least ten times. V is TRBV14 and J is TRBJ2-1; 9 positions agree with TRBD2. Per germline, CDR1 SGHDN and CDR2 FVKESK. Trimming at V came to 6 bases and at J to 3 bases, leaving 9 bases not matched to a gene. The CDR3 length is 16 residues. The CDR3 spells CASRGSGGPLYNEQFF. The CDR3 DNA reads as TGTGCCAGCAGAGGAAGCGGGGGGCCACTCTACAATGAGCAGTTCTTC.

Many counts were recorded for this clonotype. This chain links TRBV4-1 with TRBJ2-1; D remains unclear. The CDR3 extends over 16 amino acids. The germline CDR1 and CDR2 sequences are MGHRA and YSYEKL. V lost 0 bases and J lost 4, with 13 bases in between. CDR3 region: CASSQEHSRPYNEQFF. The DNA of the CDR3 is TGCGCCAGCAGCCAAGAGCACTCCCGGCCGTACAATGAGCAGTTCTTC.

This clonotype showed up many times. V usage is TRBV7-9 and J usage is TRBJ2-1; 7 nucleotides line up with TRBD1. Per germline, CDR1 SEHNR and CDR2 FQNEAQ (reference sequence). The V and J ends lost 6 bases and 0 bases, in that order; junction bases with no gene match: 2. The CDR3 is 14 amino acids. In nucleotides, the CDR3 is TGTGCCAGCAGAGACAGGGCCTCCTACAATGAGCAGTTCTTC. This encodes CASRDRASYNEQFF.

This clonotype was seen at least ten times. This chain connects TRBV7-6 to TRBJ2-1; 8 bases fit TRBD2. The CDR3 has 17 residues. From germline, CDR1 is SGHVS and CDR2 FNYEAQ. Unmatched junction bases numbered 7, after V lost 0 bases and J lost 3 bases. CDR3 amino acids: CASSLATSGGDYNEQFF. DNA for the CDR3: TGTGCCAGCAGCTTAGCTACGAGCGGGGGAGACTACAATGAGCAGTTCTTC. The full variable domain, rest sourced from reference TRBV7-6 and TRBJ2-1, is GAGVSQSPRYKVTKRGQDVALRCDPISGHVSLYWYRQALGQGPEFLTYFNYEAQQDKSGLPNDRFSAERPEGSISTLTIQRTEQRDSAMYRCASSLATSGGDYNEQFFGPGTRLTVL.

In its sample, this clonotype was seen many times. The chain carries TRBV4-1 and TRBJ2-1; D possibly corresponds to TRBD2 (6 bases). The CDR3 has 16 residues. CDR1 is MGHRA and CDR2 is YSYEKL in the germline V gene. V was shortened by 0 bases and J by 0 bases, with 9 bases between the two germline ends. The CDR3 DNA follows: TGCGCCAGCAGCCAAGATGAAGCGGGCTCCTACAATGAGCAGTTCTTC. Protein sequence: CASSQDEAGSYNEQFF.

This clonotype was seen repeatedly, ten times or more. V usage is TRBV7-9 and J usage is TRBJ1-1; no definite D call. Germline lookup yields CDR1 SEHNR and CDR2 FQNEAQ (reference sequence). V lost 6 bases and J lost 0, with 8 bases in between. The CDR3 is 13 residues long. CDR3 DNA sequence: TGTGCCAGCAGAGGCGGGGTGAACACTGAAGCTTTCTTT. As protein: CASRGGVNTEAFF.

In its sample, this clonotype was seen many times. The rearrangement uses TRBV7-9 and TRBJ2-7; D is perhaps TRBD2 (6 bases). Trimming removed 4 bases from V and 7 bases from J, with 11 bases in between. The CDR3 is made up of 12 amino acids. CDR1 is SEHNR, CDR2 FQNEAQ, per germline (reference sequence). For the CDR3, the DNA is TGTGCCAGCAGCTCCGGAGGGCAGGAGCAGTACTTC. Protein sequence: CASSSGGQEQYF.

This clonotype was counted between two and nine times. V is TRBV30 and J is TRBJ2-7, with D maybe TRBD1 (6 bases). The CDR3 runs to 15 residues. Trimming cost V 2 bases and J 3 bases, with 17 bases left between them. CDR1 is GTSNPN, CDR2 SVGIG, per germline (reference sequence). Written as DNA, the CDR3 is TGTGCCTGGAGTCAGGGGCCCCCTAACCTCTACGAGCAGTACTTC. Its protein is CAWSQGPPNLYEQYF. Based on the CDR3 plus reference TRBV30 and TRBJ2-7, the full variable domain is SQTIHQWPATLVQPVGSPLSLECTVEGTSNPNLYWYRQAAGRGLQLLFYSVGIGQISSEVPQNLSASRPQDRQFILSSKKLLLSDSGFYLCAWSQGPPNLYEQYFGPGTRLTVT.

The J gene is TRBJ1-1, the V gene TRBV6-5; 8 nucleotides match TRBD1. Germline V gives CDR1 MNHEY, CDR2 SVGAGI. The J segment lost 5 bases and the V segment lost 6 bases, leaving 14 bases of the junction unmatched. This CDR3 is 16 amino acids long. The DNA of the CDR3 is TGTGCCAGCAGCTATACAGGGGGTAGGTTGTTAACTGAAGCTTTCTTT. It yields the protein CASSYTGGRLLTEAFF.

In this sample, this clonotype turned up a few times. This chain links TRBV5-1 with TRBJ2-1; D perhaps matches TRBD2 (5 bases). Between the trimmed V and J ends, which lost 4 bases and 0 bases, there was a span of 14 bases. The germline V gene encodes CDR1 SGHRS and CDR2 YFSETQ. This CDR3 spans 16 amino acids. The chain's CDR3 is CASSRRTASSYNEQFF. The CDR3 DNA sequence: TGCGCCAGCAGCCGACGGACTGCAAGCTCCTACAATGAGCAGTTCTTC. Full variable domain (missing parts from reference TRBV5-1 and TRBJ2-1): KAGVTQTPRYLIKTRGQQVTLSCSPISGHRSVSWYQQTPGQGLQFLFEYFSETQRNKGNFPGRFSGRQFSNSRSEMNVSTLELGDSALYLCASSRRTASSYNEQFFGPGTRLTVL.

This clonotype has a count of ten or more. The rearrangement joins TRBV7-9 to TRBJ1-2, with TRBD1 identical over 10 bases. This CDR3 is built from 18 residues. J was trimmed by 2 bases and V by 4 bases; bases with no gene match: 13. Germline V gene lookup returns CDR1 SEHNR and CDR2 FQNEAQ (reference sequence). The DNA for the CDR3 is TGTGCCAGCAGCTCCTTCGACAGGGGGCCTACTATGAACTATGGCTACACCTTC. This codes for CASSSFDRGPTMNYGYTF.

This clonotype was seen many times. The rearrangement links TRBV27 to TRBJ2-7, with D tentatively TRBD2 (5 bases). Germline values: CDR1 MNHEY, CDR2 SMNVEV (reference sequence). Trimming took off 2 bases at V and 7 bases at J, with 21 bases between the two ends. This CDR3 has 16 amino acids. In DNA form, the CDR3 reads TGTGCCAGCAGTTTAATAGGACTGGCTAGTTCGCGAGAGCAGTACTTC. This codes for CASSLIGLASSREQYF.

In its sample, this clonotype was seen many times. The chain carries TRBV11-3 and TRBJ1-4; D is uncertain. The CDR3 is 15 residues long. With 0 bases removed from V and 0 bases from J, the gap between germline ends came to 5 bases. Germline V gene lookup returns CDR1 SGHNT and CDR2 YENEEA. Here the CDR3 reads CASSLEVTTNEKLFF. DNA of the CDR3: TGTGCCAGCAGCTTAGAGGTTACAACTAATGAAAAACTGTTTTTT.

The rearrangement uses TRBV5-6 and TRBJ1-4, with TRBD1 as a possible D gene (6 bases). The CDR3 contains 12 residues. From germline, CDR1 is SGHDT and CDR2 YYEEEE. V was trimmed by 4 bases and J by 10 bases, leaving 11 bases between them. CDR3 loop: CASSRGQSKLFF. The CDR3 DNA sequence: TGTGCCAGCAGCCGAGGACAGTCAAAACTGTTTTTT.

Remarks on this clonotype: This likely comes from a read error, as the CDR3 has no conserved phenylalanine or tryptophan at its end. CDR3 in amino acids: CATSRHPAGDGVLYEQYL. The CDR3 bases are TGTGCCACCAGCCGACATCCGGCGGGCGACGGGGTCCTCTACGAGCAGTACTTA. The chain uses TRBV15 and TRBJ2-7, with D tentatively TRBD2 (5 bases). V lost 5 bases and J 3 bases, leaving 26 bases between the germline ends. Germline lookup yields CDR1 LNHNV and CDR2 YYDKDF (reference sequence). The CDR3 contains 18 residues.

Remarks on this clonotype: The final CDR3 position lacks the conserved phenylalanine or tryptophan, pointing to a likely read error. No DNA is shown, since the ends of the CDR3 on it are uncertain; the CDR3 is the one TCRdb lists. The gene calls are TRBV11-2 and TRBJ2-1; no DNA check was done on the table's D call, TRBD2. The germline CDR1 and CDR2 sequences are SGHAT and FQNNGV. The CDR3 numbers 12 amino acids, ends counted. The CDR3 protein is CASSSRGLGWFL.

This clonotype was counted many times. V is TRBV12-3 or TRBV12-4 and J is TRBJ2-5; D remains ambiguous. V was pared by 6 bases and J by 4 bases, with 9 bases between. CDR3 size: 12 residues. The CDR3 region has the DNA TGTGCCAGCAGCAGCCGGACAGAGACCCAGTACTTC. Amino acids: CASSSRTETQYF.